This record covers a single TCR beta chain. The antigen remains unidentified. The data are from a study of regulatory T cells in long-lasting Graves disease. Whole-study findings and limits: Persistent disease preferred TRBV28, TRBJ1-2 and TRBJ2-5.

The time point: persistent/refractory GD, antithyroid drugs over 5 years with positive TRAb. Construction of the TCR library relied on RNA isolated from PBMCs. Assembly of TCR beta libraries relied on iRepertoire HTBI primers together with Arm-PCR of CDR3 regions. One entry per CDR3 protein, called by TCRdb with MiXCR from the multiplex PCR reads. The table has around 300,000 distinct CDR3 sequences, around 20% seen once; the top ten hold roughly 50%. This CDR3 has 14 residues. Germline-derived CDR1 and CDR2 are DFQATT and SNEGSKA (reference sequence). With V trimmed by 6 bases and J by 0 bases, 6 bases remained unmatched.

Material: peripheral blood mononuclear cells (PBMCs), obtained when the disease was refractory, from a patient treated with antithyroid drugs. The V gene is TRBV20-1, the J gene TRBJ2-7, with TRBD2 identical over 9 bases. The receptor was isolated from a female donor with Graves disease. The CDR3 nucleotides are TGCAGTGCGGATCTAGCGGGGAACTCCTACGAGCAGTACTTC. Its translation is CSADLAGNSYEQYF.